Reported below is one TCR beta chain. The source of the sample is a study of cytotoxic CD8 clonotypes in ibrutinib-treated CLL. On the study more broadly: Sequenced samples delivered averages of around 260,000 productive templates and 90,000 or so productive rearrangements.

V lost 0 bases, J lost 0 bases, and 6 bases lay in between. Germline assignment: CDR1 SGHRS and CDR2 YFSETQ. The CDR3 contains 14 residues. Method: immunoSEQ multiplex PCR; TCRdb's copy keeps in-frame clones and lacks some. The data hold 250,000 to 350,000 clones, with 76% observed a single time. The chain employs TRBV5-1 and TRBJ2-5; D is perhaps TRBD1 (5 bases). Sequenced material: PBMCs, taken at disease progression, from a patient treated with ibrutinib. The clonotype comes from a human donor with chronic lymphocytic leukemia. CDR3 sequence (DNA): TGCGCCAGCAGCTTGGTAGGGGACCAAGAGACCCAGTACTTC. Translating gives CASSLVGDQETQYF.